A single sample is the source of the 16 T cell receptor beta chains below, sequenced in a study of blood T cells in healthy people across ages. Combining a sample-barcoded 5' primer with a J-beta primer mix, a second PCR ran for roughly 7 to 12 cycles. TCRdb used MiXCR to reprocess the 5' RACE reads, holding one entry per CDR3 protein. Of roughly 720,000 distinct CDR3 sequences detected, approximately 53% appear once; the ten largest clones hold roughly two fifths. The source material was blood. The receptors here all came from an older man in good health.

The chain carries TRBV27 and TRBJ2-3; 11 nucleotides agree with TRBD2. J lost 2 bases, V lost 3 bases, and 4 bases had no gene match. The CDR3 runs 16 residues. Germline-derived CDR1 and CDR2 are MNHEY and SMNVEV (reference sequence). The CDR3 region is CASSFLAGGYTDTQYF. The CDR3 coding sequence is TGTGCCAGCAGTTTCTTAGCGGGAGGGTACACAGATACGCAGTATTTT.

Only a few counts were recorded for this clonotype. CDR3: CASSSQGQQRPQHF. CDR3 nucleotides: TGTGCCAGCAGTTCACAGGGACAGCAAAGGCCCCAGCATTTT. The chain links TRBV27 to TRBJ1-5, with TRBD1 matching over 7 bases. The CDR3 totals 14 residues. CDR1 MNHEY and CDR2 SMNVEV come from the germline V gene (reference sequence). J lost 9 bases, V lost 4 bases, and 9 bases had no gene match.

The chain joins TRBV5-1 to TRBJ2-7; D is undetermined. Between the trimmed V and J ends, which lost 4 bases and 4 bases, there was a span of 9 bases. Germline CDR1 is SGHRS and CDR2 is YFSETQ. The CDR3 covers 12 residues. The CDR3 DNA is TGCGCCAGCAGCCAGAAAAGTTACGAGCAGTACTTC. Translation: CASSQKSYEQYF.

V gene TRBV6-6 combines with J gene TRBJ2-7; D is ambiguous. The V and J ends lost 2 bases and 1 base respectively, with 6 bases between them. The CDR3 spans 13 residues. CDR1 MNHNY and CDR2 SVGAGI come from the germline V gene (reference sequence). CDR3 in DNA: TGTGCCAGCAGTTACCTAGGGTCCTACGAGCAGTACTTC. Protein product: CASSYLGSYEQYF.

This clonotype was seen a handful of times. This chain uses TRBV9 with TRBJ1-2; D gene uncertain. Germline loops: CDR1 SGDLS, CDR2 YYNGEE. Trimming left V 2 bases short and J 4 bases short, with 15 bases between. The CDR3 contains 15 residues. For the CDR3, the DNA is TGTGCCAGCAGCGTGGAACCGCGGAATCTCTATGGCTACACCTTC. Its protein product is CASSVEPRNLYGYTF.

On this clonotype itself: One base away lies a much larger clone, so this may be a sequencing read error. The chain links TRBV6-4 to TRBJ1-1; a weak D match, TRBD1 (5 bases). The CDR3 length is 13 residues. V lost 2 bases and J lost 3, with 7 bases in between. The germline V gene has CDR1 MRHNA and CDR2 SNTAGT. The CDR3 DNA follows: TGTGCCAGCAGTGACGGGGCCTACACTGAAGCTTTCTTT. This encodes CASSDGAYTEAFF.

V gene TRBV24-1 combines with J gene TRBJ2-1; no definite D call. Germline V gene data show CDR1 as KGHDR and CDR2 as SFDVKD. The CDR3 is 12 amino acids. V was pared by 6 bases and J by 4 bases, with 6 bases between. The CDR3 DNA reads TGTGCCACCAGTCTCAGTTACAATGAGCAGTTCTTC. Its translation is CATSLSYNEQFF.

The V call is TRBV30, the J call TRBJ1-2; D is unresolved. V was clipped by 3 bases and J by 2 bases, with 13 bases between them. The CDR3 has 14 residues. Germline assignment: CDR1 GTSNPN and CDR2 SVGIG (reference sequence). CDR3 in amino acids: CAWSTQPSNYGYTF. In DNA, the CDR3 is TGTGCCTGGAGCACACAGCCTTCCAACTATGGCTACACCTTC.

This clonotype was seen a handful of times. The CDR3, as DNA: TGTGCCAGCTCACCACCGTTAATCCGGGACAGCGGGGCCAAAAACATTCAGTACTTC. It yields the protein CASSPPLIRDSGAKNIQYF. The chain is built from TRBV18 and TRBJ2-4; possible D gene TRBD1, 7 bases. Between the trimmed V and J ends, which lost 0 bases and 1 base, there was a span of 19 bases. CDR1 is KGHSH and CDR2 is LQKENI in the germline V gene. The CDR3 consists of 19 residues.

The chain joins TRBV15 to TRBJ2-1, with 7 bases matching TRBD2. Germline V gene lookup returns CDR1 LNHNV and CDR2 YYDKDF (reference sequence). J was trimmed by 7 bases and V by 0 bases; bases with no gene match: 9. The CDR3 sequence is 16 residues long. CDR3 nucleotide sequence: TGTGCCACCAGCAGAGATTGGGGCGGGAGAGGTAATGAGCAGTTCTTC. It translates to CATSRDWGGRGNEQFF.

CDR3 DNA: TGTGCCAGCCGGTACCTAGCTCGATCAGAGACCCAGTACTTC. Translating gives CASRYLARSETQYF. The V call is TRBV3-1, the J call TRBJ2-7, with TRBD2 as a possible D gene (5 bases). The DNA end favors TRBJ2-5, so the J call may be wrong. CDR1 LGHDT and CDR2 YNNKEL come from the germline V gene (reference sequence). The CDR3 runs 14 residues.

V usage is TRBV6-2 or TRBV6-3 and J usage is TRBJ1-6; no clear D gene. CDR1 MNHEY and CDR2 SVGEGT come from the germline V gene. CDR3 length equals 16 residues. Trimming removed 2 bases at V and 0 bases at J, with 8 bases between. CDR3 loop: CASSYLRSSYNSPLHF. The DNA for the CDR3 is TGTGCCAGCAGTTACCTTCGGAGCTCCTATAATTCACCCCTCCACTTT.

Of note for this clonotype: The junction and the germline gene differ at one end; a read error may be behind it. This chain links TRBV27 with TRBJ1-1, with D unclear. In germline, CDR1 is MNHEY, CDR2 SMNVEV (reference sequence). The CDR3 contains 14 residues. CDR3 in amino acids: CAGSSRGWSTEAFF. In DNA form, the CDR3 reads TGTGCCGGCAGTTCCCGGGGTTGGAGCACTGAAGCTTTCTTT.

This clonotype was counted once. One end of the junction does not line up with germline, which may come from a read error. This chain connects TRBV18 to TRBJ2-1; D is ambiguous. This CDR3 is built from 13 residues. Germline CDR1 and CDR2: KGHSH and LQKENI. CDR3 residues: CANSPRVTNEQFF. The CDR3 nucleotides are TGTGCCAACTCACCAAGGGTTACCAATGAGCAGTTCTTC.

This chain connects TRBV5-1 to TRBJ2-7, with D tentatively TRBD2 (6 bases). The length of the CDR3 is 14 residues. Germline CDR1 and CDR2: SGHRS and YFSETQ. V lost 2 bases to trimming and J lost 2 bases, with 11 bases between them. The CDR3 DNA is TGCGCCAGCAGCTTCGGAGGGGTCACCTACGAGCAGTACTTC. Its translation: CASSFGGVTYEQYF.

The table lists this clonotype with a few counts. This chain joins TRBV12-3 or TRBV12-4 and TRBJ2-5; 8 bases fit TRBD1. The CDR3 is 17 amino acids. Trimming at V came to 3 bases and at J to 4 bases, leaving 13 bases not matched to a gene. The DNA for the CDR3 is TGTGCCAGCAGTTTCCAGACAGGGGCTAGGCGGGTAGAGACCCAGTACTTC. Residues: CASSFQTGARRVETQYF.